The present T cell receptor beta chain was sequenced within a study of cytomegalovirus exposure and HLA in healthy donors. Findings of the study overall: High sensitivity and specificity were reportedly achieved when the classifier diagnosed cytomegalovirus status. A previous analysis found most TCR beta V segments productive roughly 87% or roughly 30% of the time. Associated with HLA alleles at 0.05 false discovery rate in a later analysis were around 17,000 TCR beta sequences.

Primers: 60 Vbeta forward and 13 Jbeta reverse. Per the study methods: The count from a later analysis was roughly 80 million unique TCR beta chains, about 9.9 million of them shared. Sequenced by immunoSEQ multiplex PCR; TCRdb stores in-frame clones only, minus some. V, J and clone size reflect that table, while D and trimming were determined from the DNA. The sample has about 93,000 clones; roughly four fifths are singletons. With respect to this clone: Its target is unknown.

The specimen was PBMCs. The TCR was taken from a man aged 25-45 years in good health and CMV-seronegative.

The CDR3 region has the DNA TGTGCCAGCAGTTCCAGGGGGCTTGGCAATCAGCCCCAGCATTTT. Translated, it gives CASSSRGLGNQPQHF. The V and J genes are TRBV27 and TRBJ1-5; 8 bases map to TRBD1. CDR1 and CDR2 from the germline V gene are MNHEY and SMNVEV (reference sequence). The CDR3 consists of 15 residues. J gave up 2 bases and V 4 bases, and 4 bases lay outside the gene matches.